The 29 T cell receptor beta chains below all came from one sample that was sequenced in a study of cytomegalovirus exposure and HLA in healthy donors. The PCR had 60 Vbeta and 13 Jbeta primers. Using immunoSEQ multiplex PCR, the repertoire was profiled, and TCRdb retains in-frame clones only, with some absent. Here the sample spans approximately 100,000 clones, around 80% being singletons. The sample was PBMCs. These receptors all come from a female donor in good health and CMV-seropositive.

The chain has TRBV9 and TRBJ1-4; 9 bases match TRBD1. There are 17 residues in the CDR3. The ends lost 3 bases at V and 5 bases at J; junction bases unmatched: 11. The germline V gene encodes CDR1 SGDLS and CDR2 YYNGEE. The chain's CDR3 is CASSEAPGGTGNEKLFF. The CDR3 DNA sequence: TGTGCCAGCAGCGAGGCCCCTGGGGGGACAGGGAATGAAAAACTGTTTTTT.

V is TRBV19 and J is TRBJ1-1; TRBD1 matches 8 bases. With 7 bases clipped from V and 0 bases from J, the junction kept 7 bases outside the gene matches. This CDR3 is built from 15 residues. Germline CDR1 is LNHDA and CDR2 is SQIVND (reference sequence). The CDR3 region is CASNPRGPMNTEAFF. CDR3 sequence (DNA): TGTGCCAGTAACCCCAGGGGGCCGATGAACACTGAAGCTTTCTTT.

The rearrangement links TRBV5-1 to TRBJ2-1, with TRBD2 matching 7 bases. Germline-derived CDR1 and CDR2 are SGHRS and YFSETQ. This CDR3 is built from 15 residues. After removal of 0 bases from V and 2 bases from J, the junction contained 2 bases not matched to a gene. CDR3 region: CASSLEAGPYNEQFF. The CDR3 DNA reads TGCGCCAGCAGCTTGGAAGCGGGACCCTACAATGAGCAGTTCTTC. The full variable domain, rest sourced from reference TRBV5-1 and TRBJ2-1, is KAGVTQTPRYLIKTRGQQVTLSCSPISGHRSVSWYQQTPGQGLQFLFEYFSETQRNKGNFPGRFSGRQFSNSRSEMNVSTLELGDSALYLCASSLEAGPYNEQFFGPGTRLTVL.

This chain uses TRBV5-1 with TRBJ1-1; D might be TRBD1 (6 bases). Germline CDR1 SGHRS, CDR2 YFSETQ. CDR3 length equals 15 residues. V was clipped by 4 bases and J by 3 bases, with 16 bases between them. CDR3 loop: CASSPPEGGDTEAFF. The CDR3 DNA sequence: TGCGCCAGCAGCCCTCCCGAGGGGGGGGACACTGAAGCTTTCTTT.

This chain links TRBV6-1 with TRBJ1-5, with D maybe TRBD1 (6 bases). Trimming stripped 5 bases from V and 5 bases from J, with 16 bases between. The CDR3 runs to 15 residues. Germline V gene lookup returns CDR1 MNHNS and CDR2 SASEGT. DNA for the CDR3: TGTGCCAGCAGTTTGACACAGGGAATCGATCAGCCCCAGCATTTT. It translates to CASSLTQGIDQPQHF.

This clone was counted only a few times. The V call is TRBV6-4, the J call TRBJ2-2; the D gene is possibly TRBD2 (6 bases). The CDR3 consists of 15 residues. Germline V gives CDR1 MRHNA, CDR2 SNTAGT. V shed 4 bases and J shed 5 bases, with 14 bases lying between them. For the CDR3, the DNA is TGTGCCAGCAGTGCAGCAGCGGGTGGTACCGGGGAGCTGTTTTTT. It translates to CASSAAAGGTGELFF.

The chain employs TRBV6-1 and TRBJ2-1; TRBD2 matches at 9 bases. J gave up 5 bases and V 7 bases, and 9 bases lay outside the gene matches. Germline CDR1 and CDR2: MNHNS and SASEGT. This CDR3 comprises 15 residues. CDR3 nucleotides: TGTGCCAGCAAGAGCGTTAGCGGGGGAAACAATGAGCAGTTCTTC. Residues: CASKSVSGGNNEQFF.

The sample holds one count of this clone. The junction and the germline gene differ at one end; a read error may be behind it. As DNA, the CDR3 is TGTTCCAGCAGCTTTAGGGCACCAAACAGGCCTGATGAAAAACTGTTTTTT. It yields the protein CSSSFRAPNRPDEKLFF. The V call is TRBV7-9, the J call TRBJ1-4, with a tentative D call TRBD1 (5 bases). CDR1 is SEHNR and CDR2 is FQNEAQ in the germline V gene (reference sequence). The CDR3 covers 17 residues.

The chain employs TRBV7-9 and TRBJ2-3; 8 bases agree with TRBD2. The CDR3 extends over 15 amino acids. CDR1 is SEHNR, CDR2 FQNEAQ, per germline (reference sequence). V lost 2 bases, J lost 3 bases, and 4 bases stayed unmatched. CDR3 amino acids: CASSLPGRGTDTQYF. CDR3 coding DNA: TGTGCCAGCAGCTTACCCGGGAGGGGGACAGATACGCAGTATTTT.

The chain is built from TRBV7-9 and TRBJ1-6, with TRBD1 as a possible D gene (6 bases). V was cut by 4 bases and J by 7 bases, with 11 bases left in between. The CDR3 has 14 residues. Germline CDR1 SEHNR, CDR2 FQNEAQ (reference sequence). CDR3 DNA: TGTGCCAGCAGCTACAGGGAAATCAATTCACCCCTCCACTTT. Translated: CASSYREINSPLHF.

This clone was seen more than once but under ten times. The chain recombines TRBV29-1 with TRBJ2-1, with 9 bases matching TRBD2. This CDR3 comprises 15 residues. The germline gives CDR1 SQVTM, CDR2 ANQGSEA. Unmatched junction bases numbered 5, after V lost 1 base and J lost 4 bases. CDR3: CSVEVLAGMYNEQFF. The CDR3 nucleotides read TGCAGCGTTGAAGTCCTAGCGGGGATGTACAATGAGCAGTTCTTC.

V gene TRBV2 combines with J gene TRBJ2-7, with TRBD1 identical over 9 bases. V was clipped by 6 bases and J by 3 bases; unmatched bases: 6. The germline V gene encodes CDR1 SNHLY and CDR2 FYNNEI. The CDR3 loop spans 14 amino acids. The CDR3 sequence: CASRGGTGYYEQYF. CDR3 bases: TGTGCCAGCAGAGGAGGGACAGGGTACTACGAGCAGTACTTC.

This clone was observed once. The V gene is TRBV6-5, the J gene TRBJ2-3; TRBD2 is a possible D gene (5 bases). Trimming shortened V by 2 bases and J by 9 bases, and 15 bases separated the two germline ends. The germline gives CDR1 MNHEY, CDR2 SVGAGI. CDR3 length: 14 residues. The CDR3: CASSYGLASPTQYF. DNA for the CDR3: TGTGCCAGCAGTTACGGGCTAGCTTCCCCCACGCAGTATTTT.

This sequence joins TRBV4-1 and TRBJ2-3, with no clear D. This CDR3 comprises 15 residues. From germline, CDR1 is MGHRA and CDR2 YSYEKL. V lost 1 base to trimming and J lost 1 base, with 9 bases between them. CDR3 coding DNA: TGCGCCAGCAGCCAAGTTCTGGCGGGCACAGATACGCAGTATTTT. Translating gives CASSQVLAGTDTQYF.

This clone showed up just once. The rearrangement joins TRBV6-6 to TRBJ1-2, with a weak D call TRBD1 (5 bases). The CDR3 runs to 15 residues. Germline-derived CDR1 and CDR2 are MNHNY and SVGAGI (reference sequence). V dropped 7 bases and J dropped 4 bases, with 19 bases sitting between them. CDR3 nucleotides: TGTGCCAGCACCCCATTTCCGCAGGGTCCCTATGGCTACACCTTC. It is translated as CASTPFPQGPYGYTF.

J is TRBJ2-5 and V is TRBV4-2; D is undetermined. Looked up from germline, CDR1 is LGHNA and CDR2 is YNFKEQ. Trimming shortened V by 0 bases and J by 2 bases, and 4 bases separated the two germline ends. The CDR3 length is 13 residues. CDR3 protein: CASSQDRQETQYF. For the CDR3, the DNA is TGTGCCAGCAGCCAAGATCGGCAAGAGACCCAGTACTTC.

The CDR3 DNA reads TGTGCCAGCAGCCCTGGGGGCGCGGCTAATTCACCCCTCCACTTT. Translation: CASSPGGAANSPLHF. The genes are TRBV7-9 and TRBJ1-6; D might be TRBD1 (6 bases). The germline V gene has CDR1 SEHNR and CDR2 FQNEAQ (reference sequence). V lost 5 bases, J lost 6 bases, and 14 bases lay in between. This CDR3 contains 15 residues.

The J gene is TRBJ2-1, the V gene TRBV5-1, with D perhaps matching TRBD1 (6 bases). V lost 5 bases, J lost 2 bases, and 11 bases lay in between. This CDR3 spans 14 amino acids. CDR1 and CDR2 (germline): SGHRS, YFSETQ. Here the CDR3 DNA reads TGCGCCAGCAGGTCAGGACAGACCTACAATGAGCAGTTCTTC. Protein sequence: CASRSGQTYNEQFF.

This rearrangement joins TRBV30 to TRBJ2-5; possibly TRBD2 for D (6 bases). V lost 4 bases and J 5 bases, leaving 17 bases between the germline ends. This CDR3 is 14 amino acids long. Germline-derived CDR1 and CDR2 are GTSNPN and SVGIG (reference sequence). CDR3 amino acids: CAWTRSPGVETQYF. CDR3 DNA sequence: TGTGCCTGGACTCGTTCCCCGGGGGTGGAGACCCAGTACTTC. Full variable domain (outside the CDR3, taken from reference TRBV30 and TRBJ2-5): SQTIHQWPATLVQPVGSPLSLECTVEGTSNPNLYWYRQAAGRGLQLLFYSVGIGQISSEVPQNLSASRPQDRQFILSSKKLLLSDSGFYLCAWTRSPGVETQYFGPGTRLLVL.

This clone appeared a few times. The CDR3 loop reads CASSLGTANEKLFF. For the CDR3, the DNA is TGCGCCAGCAGCCTCGGGACAGCAAATGAAAAACTGTTTTTT. V and J are TRBV5-1 and TRBJ1-4, with 7 bases aligning to TRBD1. V lost 4 bases and J lost 5; bases outside the gene matches: 5. There are 14 residues in the CDR3. Germline V gene lookup returns CDR1 SGHRS and CDR2 YFSETQ.

The chain combines TRBV12-5 with TRBJ2-3; tentatively, D is TRBD2 (8 bases). There are 19 residues in the CDR3. Germline CDR1 LGHNT, CDR2 FRNRAP. The V and J ends lost 0 bases and 0 bases respectively, with 19 bases between them. CDR3: CASGLVGGHLAGSTDTQYF. In DNA form, the CDR3 reads TGTGCTAGTGGTTTGGTAGGGGGCCATTTAGCGGGAAGCACAGATACGCAGTATTTT.

This clone has just one count. This chain links TRBV7-9 with TRBJ1-1; D ambiguous. There are 13 residues in the CDR3. Trimming pared 7 bases from V and 1 base from J, leaving 10 bases between. CDR1 and CDR2 from the germline V gene are SEHNR and FQNEAQ (reference sequence). Here the CDR3 DNA reads TGTGCCAGCATCCCGAACAAGAACACTGAAGCTTTCTTT. It encodes CASIPNKNTEAFF.

The chain is built from TRBV13 and TRBJ2-2, with 8 positions matching TRBD2. This CDR3 is 15 amino acids long. Germline V lookup: CDR1 PRHDT, CDR2 FYEKMQ (reference sequence). V was pared by 7 bases and J by 4 bases, with 8 bases of the junction left unmatched. In DNA, the CDR3 is TGTGCCAGCAAATCCGGGACTAGAGGCACCGGGGAGCTGTTTTTT. Translated, it gives CASKSGTRGTGELFF. Looking up the rest from reference TRBV13 and TRBJ2-2 gives the full variable domain: AAGVIQSPRHLIKEKRETATLKCYPIPRHDTVYWYQQGPGQDPQFLISFYEKMQSDKGSIPDRFSAQQFSDYHSELNMSSLELGDSALYFCASKSGTRGTGELFFGEGSRLTVL.

The chain employs TRBV5-1 and TRBJ2-3; 10 bases line up with TRBD2. Germline trimming cut 0 bases from V and 4 bases from J; bases unmatched to any gene: 14. The CDR3 is 19 residues long. From germline, CDR1 is SGHRS and CDR2 YFSETQ. In DNA, the CDR3 is TGCGCCAGCAGCTTGGCCCAGGAACAGCGGGGGGGCCTGCCAGATACGCAGTATTTT. Protein product: CASSLAQEQRGGLPDTQYF.

The rearrangement links TRBV5-1 to TRBJ2-1; 8 nucleotides line up with TRBD2. The CDR3 consists of 17 residues. Trimming cost V 4 bases and J 2 bases; bases outside gene matches: 11. Germline V lookup: CDR1 SGHRS, CDR2 YFSETQ. This CDR3 is CASSVSGGSGTYNEQFF. CDR3 DNA sequence: TGCGCCAGCAGCGTCAGCGGGGGTAGCGGAACCTACAATGAGCAGTTCTTC.

This chain connects TRBV5-6 to TRBJ1-1, with 7 bases matching TRBD1. CDR1 is SGHDT, CDR2 YYEEEE, per germline. The CDR3 consists of 15 residues. V lost 5 bases and J lost 4; bases outside the gene matches: 11. The CDR3 DNA is TGTGCCAGCAGTAGAGTGCGACAGGGAAGCACTGAAGCTTTCTTT. Amino acid sequence: CASSRVRQGSTEAFF.

The chain employs TRBV4-3 and TRBJ1-6; no firm D call. This CDR3 has 17 amino acids. Germline lookup yields CDR1 LGHNA and CDR2 YSLEER. Trimming cost V 3 bases and J 1 base, with 13 bases left between them. CDR3 DNA sequence: TGCGCCAGCAGCCAGGCCGTCGAGGGATCCTATAATTCACCCCTCCACTTT. Amino acid sequence: CASSQAVEGSYNSPLHF.

This clone was picked up one time. The chain joins TRBV30 to TRBJ2-3; 10 nucleotides align to TRBD1. This CDR3 spans 14 amino acids. Germline CDR1 GTSNPN, CDR2 SVGIG (reference sequence). V lost 3 bases to trimming and J lost 5 bases; unmatched junction nucleotides: 5. In DNA form, the CDR3 reads TGTGCCTGGAGAAGACAGGGGGCGGGAGATACGCAGTATTTT. It is translated as CAWRRQGAGDTQYF.

This chain links TRBV29-1 with TRBJ1-2; possibly TRBD1 for D (5 bases). There are 11 residues in the CDR3. From germline, CDR1 is SQVTM and CDR2 ANQGSEA. V was clipped by 0 bases and J by 6 bases, with 5 bases between them. CDR3 loop: CSVEDRDGYTF. The CDR3, as DNA: TGCAGCGTTGAAGACAGGGATGGCTACACCTTC.